This T cell receptor beta chain was observed in a study of T cells after posttransplantation cyclophosphamide. Overall study results and limits: TRB overlap between skin or GI tissue T cells and blood was limited.

This clone was recorded a few times. No antigen is known for it. Trimming shortened V by 2 bases and J by 0 bases, and 11 bases separated the two germline ends. CDR1 and CDR2 from the germline V gene are SGHDT and YYEEEE. CDR3 length: 15 amino acids. Sequencing used immunoSEQ multiplex PCR; TCRdb keeps in-frame clones, though not all of them. Sampling found 30,000 to 35,000 clones, none seen once. Specimen: PBMCs. The chain couples TRBV5-6 to TRBJ2-5; D may be TRBD1 (6 bases). This sequence originates from a woman aged 45-65 years in good health and a related stem cell transplant donor. CDR3 sequence: CASSLTWTDQETQYF. CDR3 DNA sequence: TGTGCCAGCAGCTTAACATGGACAGACCAAGAGACCCAGTACTTC. Full variable domain (missing parts from reference TRBV5-6 and TRBJ2-5): DAGVTQSPTHLIKTRGQQVTLRCSPKSGHDTVSWYQQALGQGPQFIFQYYEEEERQRGNFPDRFSGHQFPNYSSELNVNALLLGDSALYLCASSLTWTDQETQYFGPGTRLLVL.